This section outlines one T cell receptor beta chain sequence together with its context. Its cognate antigen is unknown. These data belong to a study of shared clonotypes between healthy human individuals. The CDR3 extends over 14 amino acids. Between the trimmed V and J ends, which lost 8 bases and 1 base, there was a span of 14 bases. The V gene's germline CDR1 is SNHLY and CDR2 FYNNEI. Regarding the study as a whole: Richness estimates generally favored naive over memory subsets. Clonotype sharing levels among donors were expected to vary with sequencing depth.

In the source study's methods: Quality scores were absent from the junction-only immunoSEQ sequences, so filtering differed. Sequencing used immunoSEQ multiplex PCR; TCRdb keeps in-frame clones, though not all of them. V and J calls and clone size are given by that table; D and trimming were obtained from the DNA. The data contain about 2 million clones, around 95% of them singletons. Every donor, a Caucasian adult, lived in Nashville, Tennessee. Material for sequencing was naive CD4+ T cells sorted from blood. Subset here: CD45RA+ positively selected. The clonotype comes from a man between 18 and 35 years old in good health. The rearrangement links TRBV2 to TRBJ1-1; unclear D gene. Written as DNA, the CDR3 is TGTGCCAGCTCTAGCCCAGGTTGGAACACTGAAGCTTTCTTT. Amino acid sequence: CASSSPGWNTEAFF.